The subject of this entry is one TCR beta chain. No antigen is known for it. The record has no base qualities; no much larger clone is one base away. These data come from a study of cytomegalovirus exposure and HLA in healthy donors (dated 2017 in TCRdb). A note on the overall study: An earlier analysis of 587 of the donors reported 276 Gb of sequence data and 117 million unique TCR beta sequences obtained from around 170 million T cells. Roughly 300 gigabases of sequencing data and 70 million to 100 million unique TCR sequences made up an early release that covered several hundred HLA-typed donors. The genetic ancestry cluster associated with self-reported Caucasian donors included around four fifths of the 350 to 500 genotyped donors. The study aimed to test whether signatures of past pathogen exposure could be identified by cataloging public T cell receptors. Using immunosequencing, the study profiled T cell repertoires from fewer than 700 subjects and related those repertoires to cytomegalovirus serostatus. A separate validation cohort of some 130 different subjects was used in addition to the 666-subject first cohort. High-throughput TCR immunosequencing, statistical association of individual TCRs with disease status, and machine learning were combined to predict cytomegalovirus infection status. In a later analysis, previously published TCR beta repertoires from 666 donors were re-analyzed and high-resolution HLA genotyping was added so that TCR occurrence patterns could be studied. Rather than drawing on any new phenotypic data, the later analysis identified candidate immune exposures from TCR beta sequences and the way those sequences occurred across donors. In an earlier analysis of 550 to 700 of the donors, high-throughput TCR beta sequencing was used to judge whether each TCR beta V gene segment behaved as functional or pseudogenic. Alongside the repertoire data, information on donor age, sex, ethnicity and CMV serostatus was compiled. Genome-wide SNP genotypes for about 55% of the roughly 670 donors were used in a later genetic analysis, which treated that subset as a discovery cohort. Every repertoire in the discovery cohort had been generated on one and the same sequencing platform. Both class I and class II loci were covered by HLA typing, at four-digit resolution. Typing coverage differed by locus: A, B, C, DRB1 and DQB1 were typed in about 620-640 donors, DQA1 in roughly 510, DPA1 in 600 to 610, and DPB1 in 450 to 480. Roughly 5 DR-DQ haplotypes were handled as single units for association and clustering, since linkage in the cohort was strong. Across some 400 genotyped donors of the cohort, an average of about 240,000 unique TCR beta nucleotide sequences per donor were sequenced, and roughly 17% of those sequences were non-productive.

The cohort was made up of under 800 healthy bone marrow donors. Cohort members were all nominally healthy when sampled, although unrecorded immune exposures were likely present. The donor was CMV seronegative and belonged to the group of around 350 seronegative cohort members. Each donor provided a peripheral blood sample, and peripheral blood mononuclear cells were used for TCR beta sequencing. The Qiagen DNeasy Blood Extraction Kit was used to extract genomic DNA from the blood cell samples. Library method: the immunoSEQ multiplex PCR assay. For the multiplex PCR, a mixture combining 60 forward primers for TCR Vbeta segments and 13 reverse primers for TCR Jbeta segments was used. A multiplex PCR assay on genomic DNA amplified the CDR3 region of rearranged TCR beta genes. Amplified TCR beta libraries were sequenced as 87-base-pair reads on the Illumina HiSeq System. From the authors' description of their analysis: A later analysis tallied 75 million to 95 million unique TCR beta chains across the 660 or so repertoires, and about 10 million of those chains were shared by two or more donors. A nearest-neighbor algorithm error-corrected the raw reads and collapsed the reads into unique sequences, merging closely related sequences to remove PCR and sequencing errors. V, D and J gene segments were assigned by aligning CDR3 sequences to IMGT reference sequences. Each retained sequence needed at least a six-nucleotide match to both a V gene segment and a J gene segment. A rearrangement counted as productive if the CDR3 had no stop codons and remained in frame with V and J, and every other rearrangement counted as non-productive. Following IMGT convention, CDR3 was defined as the stretch from the second conserved V-encoded cysteine to the conserved J-encoded phenylalanine. Sequences without an unambiguous match to a single V gene segment were excluded from the earlier analysis of about 630 of the donors. In an earlier analysis of several hundred of the donors, V segments were called functional above 56.7% productive rearrangements and were called segregating when the between-donor standard deviation exceeded 5%. A statistical classification framework was built to diagnose cytomegalovirus status from the catalog of TCR beta chain sequences. A later analysis assigned V and J genes by comparing TCR nucleotide sequences with IMGT/GENE-DB human TR gene sequences. The TCRdist pipeline was used in a later analysis to assign CDR3 sequences and most-parsimonious VDJ recombination scenarios. In a later analysis, each TCR beta chain was defined by its CDR3 amino acid sequence together with its V-gene family, and reads lacking a unique V-gene family were excluded. A later analysis removed 450 to 600 highly shared, low-generation-probability nucleotide sequences to deal with suspected cross-contamination and a sequencing artifact. In a later analysis, a clonal expansion index for each public chain was calculated from normalized within-repertoire ranks of inferred template counts. In a later analysis, generation probabilities were computed with a VDJ recombination model fitted to out-of-frame rearrangements, and the resulting probabilities were checked against IGoR. In a later analysis, hypergeometric tests were used to score TCR-TCR, TCR-HLA and TCR-CMV co-occurrence, with a repertoire-size bias correction applied to TCR pairs. To estimate false discovery rates, a later analysis permuted the HLA or CMV assignments 20 times. In a later analysis, co-occurring TCRs were grouped using DBSCAN, and TCRdist sequence similarity was added for clustering within HLA-allele-positive subsets. Co-occurrence clustering excluded repertoires with fewer than 30,000 or more than 120,000 public chains, plus five with anomalous nucleotide sharing. Held by TCRdb, this immuneACCESS table contains in-frame sequences only and omits some clones. Under half of the omission traces to an unresolved V gene where checked; the cause of the rest is unknown. The V and J calls and clone size come from that table; D and trimming were worked out from the DNA. The sample table contains hundreds of thousands of clones; only one count was recorded for about 79% of them. 1.8% of the sample is held by the ten biggest clonotypes.

The study at large found these results: Most TCR sequences were seen in very few donors, while some public TCRs were found in many individuals. A further reported finding was that TCR beta sequences accurately predicted the HLA-A and HLA-B alleles for most subjects in the first cohort. In a later analysis, HLA-associated TCR beta chains were found to be more clonally expanded and to have lower generation probabilities than equally common non-associated chains. Sequencing depth was assumed to be roughly uniform across donors in the presence/absence analyses, though that assumption may not hold. Because some donors lacked HLA typing at each locus, the association tests relied only on the typed subset. A few of the identified cytomegalovirus-associated TCR beta chains were confirmed in vitro to be specific for cytomegalovirus antigens. In a later genetic analysis, a missense DCLRE1C variant was associated with V-gene and J-gene trimming of TCR beta chains, and the association was replicated in an independent cohort. In a later analysis, several top co-occurrence clusters were reported to appear linked to parvovirus B19, influenza, CMV and Epstein-Barr virus. A total of fewer than 200 TCR beta chains were listed by the study as associated with cytomegalovirus. According to a later genetic analysis, donors in an Asian-associated ancestry cluster had fewer N-insertions in productive TCRs than the approximately 670-donor mean. In an earlier analysis of some 550 of the donors, most TCR beta V segments were observed in productive rearrangements about 90% or about 30% of the time, broadly matching IMGT annotations. According to a later analysis, most CMV-associated TCR beta chains appeared to be HLA-restricted, and the HLA associations seemed to be driven largely by CMV exposure. This cohort had only TCR beta chains sequenced, and the lack of alpha or paired-chain data limited which features could be detected. The authors suggested that the approach could potentially be generalized to other disease states and immunological phenotypes. Because counts were too low, roughly 17 rarely observed V segments, including chromosome 9 orphons, were left out of the earlier analysis of some 640 of the donors. The classifier was reported to diagnose cytomegalovirus status with high specificity and sensitivity in both the original cohort and the validation cohort. Immune exposure information for the cohort was limited to CMV serostatus. A later analysis found that TCR association rates varied across HLA loci, with DRB1 alleles showing the most associated TCRs and HLA-C alleles the fewest. In a later analysis, over 15,000 TCR beta sequences were associated with specific HLA alleles at a false discovery rate of 0.05. A group of highly shared sequence variants was considered likely to be a technical artifact of the sequencing pipeline. Correlated functional status among segregating V segments might reflect linkage disequilibrium, but an unknown experimental factor could not be ruled out. Strong co-occurrence of HLA alleles, especially DR and DQ, made assigning TCR associations to individual alleles difficult.

This TCR was sampled from a male donor in good health and CMV-seronegative. Sequences were obtained from PBMCs.

The CDR3 loop reads CASSPGGRNTGELFF. The base sequence is TGTGCCAGCAGCCCAGGGGGCCGGAACACCGGGGAGCTGTTTTTT. Recombination joined TRBV11-3 with TRBJ2-2, and TRBD1 aligns with 8 junction nucleotides. V loses 5 bases at its end and J loses 1 base; junction bases beyond the gene matches: 3. Taken from the germline V gene, the CDR1 and CDR2 loops are SGHNT and YENEEA. Counted from cysteine to phenylalanine, this CDR3 has 15 amino acids. Only the CDR3 DNA stays, 45 bases, in frame from base 1.